This TCR beta chain was recorded in a study of blood T cell repertoires in COVID-19. For the study at large: Sample material is recorded as cDNA or gDNA derived from T cells, B-cell-depleted T cells, or PBMCs.

Using immunoSEQ multiplex PCR, the repertoire was profiled, and TCRdb retains in-frame clones only, with some absent. The sample yields approximately 250,000 clones, about 83% seen once. The CDR3 consists of 15 residues. Trimming removed 4 bases at V and 4 bases at J, with 14 bases between. Germline CDR1 is WNHNN and CDR2 is SYGVQD (reference sequence). The sequence was obtained from a human donor in a cohort sampled during active COVID-19. The rearrangement joins TRBV10-1 to TRBJ2-1, with D uncertain. The source material was peripheral blood. The CDR3, as DNA: TGCGCCAGCAGTGCCCCGGAAGCGAATTACAATGAGCAGTTCTTC. Encoded protein: CASSAPEANYNEQFF.